The 8 T cell receptor beta chains given below trace back to one sample, sequenced in a study of Ad26.COV2.S vaccination and SARS-CoV-2 variants. Sequenced by immunoSEQ multiplex PCR; TCRdb stores in-frame clones only, minus some. The repertoire holds approximately 340,000 clones, with about 90% as singletons. The specimen comprised peripheral blood, sampled after recovery from COVID-19. The receptors were sampled from a human donor who had recovered from COVID-19.

The chain carries TRBV5-6 and TRBJ1-2; D gene unclear. Germline CDR1 reads SGHDT; CDR2 reads YYEEEE. V was cut by 0 bases and J by 8 bases, with 17 bases left in between. This CDR3 has 15 residues. The CDR3 is CASSLVGSVAVGYTF. CDR3 coding DNA: TGTGCCAGCAGCTTGGTAGGGTCAGTTGCTGTGGGCTACACCTTC.

This sequence joins TRBV4-1 and TRBJ2-3; TRBD1 matches 9 bases. Per germline, CDR1 MGHRA and CDR2 YSYEKL. This CDR3 contains 16 residues. With V trimmed by 3 bases and J by 5 bases, 9 bases remained unmatched. The CDR3 nucleotides read TGCGCCAGCAGCCATTTCACAGGGGGCTTTGGAGATACGCAGTATTTT. Its translation is CASSHFTGGFGDTQYF.

A note on this clone: The same CDR3 arises from other DNA sequences in this sample as well. The genes are TRBV19 and TRBJ1-2, with D maybe TRBD1 (6 bases). Germline V gene data show CDR1 as LNHDA and CDR2 as SQIVND (reference sequence). CDR3 length: 12 amino acids. Trimming shortened V by 5 bases and J by 5 bases, and 9 bases separated the two germline ends. The CDR3 loop reads CASSYRDYGYTF. DNA of the CDR3: TGTGCCAGTAGTTACAGGGATTATGGCTACACCTTC.

The V and J genes are TRBV7-2 and TRBJ2-3; D is ambiguous. Trimming stripped 3 bases from V and 4 bases from J, with 8 bases between. This CDR3 region has 13 residues. Looked up from germline, CDR1 is SGHTA and CDR2 is FQGNSA. This CDR3 reads CASSFASPDTQYF. DNA for the CDR3: TGTGCCAGCAGCTTTGCCAGTCCAGATACGCAGTATTTT.

For this clone: Germline and junction disagree at one end, which may indicate a read error. The CDR3: CASGLGTVTDTQYF. The CDR3 DNA reads TGCGCCAGCGGCTTGGGAACAGTGACAGATACGCAGTATTTT. The rearrangement uses TRBV5-1 and TRBJ2-3; D call uncertain. Germline V CDR1 and CDR2: SGHRS, YFSETQ. CDR3 length: 14 residues. The full variable domain, with the rest looked up from reference TRBV5-1 and TRBJ2-3, is KAGVTQTPRYLIKTRGQQVTLSCSPISGHRSVSWYQQTPGQGLQFLFEYFSETQRNKGNFPGRFSGRQFSNSRSEMNVSTLELGDSALYLCASGLGTVTDTQYFGPGTRLTVL.

The rearrangement joins TRBV7-9 to TRBJ2-3; D perhaps matches TRBD2 (6 bases). The CDR3 runs to 16 residues. CDR1 SEHNR and CDR2 FQNEAQ come from the germline V gene (reference sequence). V gave up 2 bases and J gave up 0 bases, with 12 bases separating them. Here the CDR3 reads CASSLLTRGSTDTQYF. For the CDR3, the DNA is TGTGCCAGCAGCTTACTAACACGGGGGAGCACAGATACGCAGTATTTT.

Note on this clone: Compared with germline, one end of the junction differs, possibly owing to a read error. V gene TRBV7-8 combines with J gene TRBJ2-1; TRBD2 agrees at 8 bases. The CDR3 has 18 amino acids. From germline, CDR1 is SGHVS and CDR2 FQNEAQ. The CDR3 sequence is CASSLAPGLAVLGNEQFF. In DNA, the CDR3 is TGTGCCAGCAGTTTAGCACCCGGACTAGCTGTTTTAGGGAATGAGCAGTTCTTC.

This clone has only one observation. The rearrangement links TRBV9 to TRBJ1-2; D unresolved. This CDR3 is built from 14 residues. Trimming shortened V by 0 bases and J by 4 bases, and 10 bases separated the two germline ends. Looked up from germline, CDR1 is SGDLS and CDR2 is YYNGEE. The CDR3, as DNA: TGTGCCAGCAGCGTAGTTGACGGAAGCTATGGCTACACCTTC. As protein: CASSVVDGSYGYTF. Looking up the rest from reference TRBV9 and TRBJ1-2 gives the full variable domain: DSGVTQTPKHLITATGQRVTLRCSPRSGDLSVYWYQQSLDQGLQFLIQYYNGEERAKGNILERFSAQQFPDLHSELNLSSLELGDSALYFCASSVVDGSYGYTFGSGTRLTVV.